The present TCR beta chain was sequenced within a study of radiotherapy plus CTLA-4 blockade in lung cancer. Study context: Disease control reached 31%, with objective responses in 15% to 20%. General study results and limits: Subsequent to radiotherapy plus ipilimumab, tumor-derived TCR clones underwent expansion in blood. Reports state that early shifts in blood T cell clones, with interferon-beta, best predicted response.

Trimming shortened V by 4 bases and J by 2 bases, and 17 bases separated the two germline ends. The CDR3 runs to 16 residues. Germline loops: CDR1 SEHNR, CDR2 FQNEAQ (reference sequence). Within the sample, this clone is medium-sized (0.01 to 0.1%). Its antigen is unknown. TCRdb's table, derived via immunoSEQ multiplex PCR, lists solely in-frame clones and lacks some. The sample lists under 65,000 clones; approximately 80% were seen once. Sequenced material: peripheral blood, taken from a patient treated with radiotherapy plus ipilimumab. The rearrangement uses TRBV7-9 and TRBJ1-2; D not certain. This sequence originates from a human donor with non-small cell lung cancer whose response to radiotherapy plus ipilimumab could not be evaluated. In DNA, the CDR3 is TGTGCCAGCAGCTCCCACCACCGACTACCCAACTATGGCTACACCTTC. Translating gives CASSSHHRLPNYGYTF.